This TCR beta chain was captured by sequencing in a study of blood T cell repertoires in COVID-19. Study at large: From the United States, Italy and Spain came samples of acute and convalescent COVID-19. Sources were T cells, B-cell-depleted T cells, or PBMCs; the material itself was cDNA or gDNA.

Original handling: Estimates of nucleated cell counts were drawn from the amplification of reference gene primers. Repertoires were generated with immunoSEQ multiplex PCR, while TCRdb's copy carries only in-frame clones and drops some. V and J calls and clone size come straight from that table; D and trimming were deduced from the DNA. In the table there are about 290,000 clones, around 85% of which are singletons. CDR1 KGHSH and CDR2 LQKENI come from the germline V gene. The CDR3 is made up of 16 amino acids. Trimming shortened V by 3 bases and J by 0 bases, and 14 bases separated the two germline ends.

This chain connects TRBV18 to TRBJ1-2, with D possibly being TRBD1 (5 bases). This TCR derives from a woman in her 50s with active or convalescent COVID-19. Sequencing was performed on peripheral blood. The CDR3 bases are TGTGCCAGCTCACCTTTTGAACCCAGGGCTAACTATGGCTACACCTTC. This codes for CASSPFEPRANYGYTF.